Shown below are 30 T cell receptor beta chains from a single sample sequenced in a study of blood T cell repertoires in COVID-19. Here immunoSEQ multiplex PCR was the method, and the copy in TCRdb shows in-frame clones only, minus some. The profile shows approximately 210,000 clones, around 92% of them singletons. Sequencing used PBMCs or T cells enriched from blood (not recorded which). Receptor source: a woman younger than 35 who had recovered from COVID-19.

The genes are TRBV6-2 or TRBV6-3 and TRBJ2-7, with D tentatively TRBD2 (5 bases). Germline lookup yields CDR1 MNHEY and CDR2 SVGEGT. V was clipped by 4 bases and J by 4 bases, with 14 bases between them. The CDR3 is 14 amino acids. Here the CDR3 reads CASSWGVGGYEQYF. DNA of the CDR3: TGTGCCAGCAGTTGGGGAGTCGGAGGTTACGAGCAGTACTTC.

The chain is built from TRBV7-9 and TRBJ1-1; D remains unclear. This CDR3 is built from 15 residues. Germline values: CDR1 SEHNR, CDR2 FQNEAQ (reference sequence). Trimming took off 2 bases at V and 3 bases at J, with 13 bases between the two ends. The CDR3 DNA reads TGTGCCAGCAGCTTAAACGGGGTGTTGGACACTGAAGCTTTCTTT. It is translated as CASSLNGVLDTEAFF. The complete variable domain, with remaining parts taken from reference TRBV7-9 and TRBJ1-1, reads DTGVSQNPRHKITKRGQNVTFRCDPISEHNRLYWYRQTLGQGPEFLTYFQNEAQLEKSRLLSDRFSAERPKGSFSTLEIQRTEQGDSAMYLCASSLNGVLDTEAFFGQGTRLTVV.

V is TRBV5-1 and J is TRBJ1-5; TRBD1 is a possible D gene (5 bases). V dropped 1 base and J dropped 4 bases, with 12 bases sitting between them. This CDR3 comprises 15 residues. Germline-derived CDR1 and CDR2 are SGHRS and YFSETQ. CDR3 sequence (DNA): TGCGCCAGCAGCTTGAACGGGGGACCTAATCAGCCCCAGCATTTT. It is translated as CASSLNGGPNQPQHF.

The chain carries TRBV6-5 and TRBJ1-4, with D possibly matching TRBD1 (5 bases). CDR1 is MNHEY and CDR2 is SVGAGI in the germline V gene. This CDR3 is built from 15 residues. V was pared by 7 bases and J by 8 bases, with 20 bases between. CDR3 coding DNA: TGTGCCAGCACGGTCGGTGGGCAAAGGGGCGAAAAACTGTTTTTT. This encodes CASTVGGQRGEKLFF.

This chain links TRBV27 with TRBJ1-4; D is ambiguous. Per the germline V gene, CDR1 is MNHEY and CDR2 is SMNVEV (reference sequence). The V end lost 2 bases, the J end lost 8 bases, and 6 bases lay between the germline ends. This CDR3 has 12 residues. CDR3 protein: CASSLPGEKLFF. The CDR3 coding sequence is TGTGCCAGCAGTTTACCAGGAGAAAAACTGTTTTTT.

About this clone itself: At one boundary the junction diverges from the germline segment, which might be a read error. Here the CDR3 DNA reads TGTGCCAGCAGTGAGACTTATACTTCACCCCTCCACTTT. Its protein product is CASSETYTSPLHF. V and J are TRBV6-4 and TRBJ1-6; unclear D gene. The CDR3 spans 13 residues. Germline V CDR1 and CDR2: MRHNA, SNTAGT.

This clone came up once. The chain is built from TRBV24-1 and TRBJ1-5; 7 positions agree with TRBD1. V dropped 4 bases and J dropped 6; count of bases not matched to a gene: 8. The germline V gene has CDR1 KGHDR and CDR2 SFDVKD. The CDR3 spans 15 residues. The CDR3 coding sequence is TGTGCCACCAGTGACGTTGGACAGGTTGGTCAGCCCCAGCATTTT. Translated, it gives CATSDVGQVGQPQHF.

CDR3: CASSREDRYGYTF. The CDR3, as DNA: TGTGCCAGCAGCCGAGAAGACAGATATGGCTACACCTTC. This chain connects TRBV7-9 to TRBJ1-2, with D maybe TRBD1 (5 bases). V was pared by 5 bases and J by 5 bases, with 12 bases between. Germline CDR1 SEHNR, CDR2 FQNEAQ (reference sequence). CDR3 size: 13 residues. The entire variable domain, with the rest obtained from reference TRBV7-9 and TRBJ1-2, is as follows: DTGVSQNPRHKITKRGQNVTFRCDPISEHNRLYWYRQTLGQGPEFLTYFQNEAQLEKSRLLSDRFSAERPKGSFSTLEIQRTEQGDSAMYLCASSREDRYGYTFGSGTRLTVV.

The chain recombines TRBV11-2 with TRBJ2-3; maybe TRBD2 (6 bases). Germline V lookup: CDR1 SGHAT, CDR2 FQNNGV. This CDR3 contains 16 residues. V lost 0 bases, J lost 2 bases, and 12 bases lay in between. This CDR3 reads CASSLDFAGNTDTQYF. The CDR3 DNA reads as TGTGCCAGCAGCTTAGATTTTGCGGGGAACACAGATACGCAGTATTTT. The entire variable domain, with the rest obtained from reference TRBV11-2 and TRBJ2-3, is as follows: EAGVAQSPRYKIIEKRQSVAFWCNPISGHATLYWYQQILGQGPKLLIQFQNNGVVDDSQLPKDRFSAERLKGVDSTLKIQPAKLEDSAVYLCASSLDFAGNTDTQYFGPGTRLTVL.

V gene TRBV5-4 combines with J gene TRBJ2-7, with D possibly matching TRBD2 (6 bases). Germline CDR1 reads SGHNT; CDR2 reads YYREEE (reference sequence). This CDR3 is 14 amino acids long. Trimming took 0 bases from V and 4 from J, leaving 11 bases between them. CDR3 residues: CASSLAPGEYEQYF. Written as DNA, the CDR3 is TGTGCCAGCAGCTTGGCCCCGGGGGAGTACGAGCAGTACTTC.

In this sample, this clone turned up once. The chain couples TRBV9 to TRBJ2-2; 7 nucleotides match TRBD2. The germline V gene has CDR1 SGDLS and CDR2 YYNGEE. V lost 3 bases, J lost 0 bases, and 5 bases stayed unmatched. The CDR3 is 16 amino acids. The CDR3 loop reads CASSGRESANTGELFF. The CDR3 DNA follows: TGTGCCAGCAGCGGGCGGGAGTCCGCGAACACCGGGGAGCTGTTTTTT.

The V and J genes are TRBV5-1 and TRBJ2-3; no clear D gene. Trimming took off 3 bases at V and 2 bases at J, with 4 bases between the two ends. The CDR3 covers 12 residues. Germline-derived CDR1 and CDR2 are SGHRS and YFSETQ. In DNA form, the CDR3 reads TGCGCCAGCAGCTCTCCCACAGATACGCAGTATTTT. It specifies CASSSPTDTQYF.

This clone was found once. The V gene is TRBV11-1, the J gene TRBJ2-1; the match to TRBD2 covers 9 bases. This CDR3 has 15 residues. Germline trimming cut 5 bases from V and 2 bases from J; bases unmatched to any gene: 4. Germline assignment: CDR1 SGHAT and CDR2 FQDESV (reference sequence). The CDR3, as DNA: TGTGCCAGCAGCCTCTCTAGCGGGGCCTACAATGAGCAGTTCTTC. Amino acid sequence: CASSLSSGAYNEQFF.

This clone was seen only a few times. The chain links TRBV6-5 to TRBJ1-2, with a possible D match to TRBD1 (6 bases). Germline V gives CDR1 MNHEY, CDR2 SVGAGI. V gave up 6 bases and J gave up 5 bases, with 10 bases separating them. The CDR3 is made up of 12 amino acids. In DNA, the CDR3 is TGTGCCAGCAGAGGGGGGGCTTATGGCTACACCTTC. The encoded protein is CASRGGAYGYTF.

The chain recombines TRBV13 with TRBJ2-3; 10 bases agree with TRBD2. Germline lookup yields CDR1 PRHDT and CDR2 FYEKMQ (reference sequence). Unmatched junction bases numbered 10, after V lost 6 bases and J lost 1 base. This CDR3 region has 17 residues. The DNA of the CDR3 is TGTGCCAGCAGAAATGCAAAGCGGGGGGGCCGCACAGATACGCAGTATTTT. This gives the protein CASRNAKRGGRTDTQYF.

The chain joins TRBV4-1 to TRBJ1-5; 10 bases agree with TRBD1. J lost 4 bases, V lost 0 bases, and 3 bases had no gene match. The CDR3 sequence is 16 residues long. Germline values: CDR1 MGHRA, CDR2 YSYEKL. The CDR3 region is CASSQDGTGANQPQHF. DNA of the CDR3: TGCGCCAGCAGCCAAGATGGGACAGGGGCTAATCAGCCCCAGCATTTT.

The rearrangement uses TRBV27 and TRBJ1-6, with D possibly TRBD1 on 5 matching bases. Trimming cost V 3 bases and J 9 bases, with 9 bases left between them. CDR3 length: 13 amino acids. Germline V CDR1 and CDR2: MNHEY, SMNVEV (reference sequence). CDR3 protein: CASSFAQGSPLHF. The DNA for the CDR3 is TGTGCCAGCAGTTTTGCGCAGGGTTCACCCCTCCACTTT.

The chain couples TRBV28 to TRBJ2-5, with TRBD1 matching over 7 bases. This CDR3 region has 18 residues. Germline V lookup: CDR1 MDHEN, CDR2 SYDVKM. V was clipped by 6 bases and J by 0 bases; unmatched bases: 16. This CDR3 is CASRTSRQGSLYQETQYF. As DNA, the CDR3 is TGTGCCAGCAGAACCTCTCGACAGGGCTCCCTGTACCAAGAGACCCAGTACTTC.

A note on this clone: At one end, the junction sequence differs from germline, possibly due to a read error. The chain is built from TRBV5-8 and TRBJ2-5; TRBD2 might be the D (5 bases). Looked up from germline, CDR1 is SGHTS and CDR2 is YDEGEE. This CDR3 has 15 residues. The DNA for the CDR3 is TGTGCCAGCGGCTTAACCCCGGGGTTCCAAGAGACCCAGTACTTC. Translating gives CASGLTPGFQETQYF.

This clone came up a few times. The chain carries TRBV28 and TRBJ1-2; TRBD1 might be the D (5 bases). The CDR3 loop spans 14 amino acids. Germline V lookup: CDR1 MDHEN, CDR2 SYDVKM. V was shortened by 4 bases and J by 5 bases, with 14 bases between the two germline ends. The CDR3 nucleotides read TGTGCCAGCAGTTCCGGCCCAGGGAGGTATGGCTACACCTTC. This encodes CASSSGPGRYGYTF.

The rearrangement joins TRBV11-2 to TRBJ2-7, with D perhaps TRBD2 (6 bases). CDR3 length: 14 amino acids. CDR1 SGHAT and CDR2 FQNNGV come from the germline V gene. V was clipped by 6 bases and J by 2 bases, with 14 bases between them. The DNA for the CDR3 is TGTGCCAGCAGTCTCACAGGAGGGGCCTACGAGCAGTACTTC. It specifies CASSLTGGAYEQYF.

The V gene is TRBV18, the J gene TRBJ1-2, with D possibly being TRBD1 (5 bases). Germline V CDR1 and CDR2: KGHSH, LQKENI. This CDR3 spans 16 amino acids. V was trimmed by 2 bases and J by 4 bases, leaving 17 bases between them. This chain's CDR3 is CASSPGRGPGGYGYTF. The DNA of the CDR3 is TGTGCCAGCTCACCAGGACGGGGACCCGGGGGCTATGGCTACACCTTC.

This clone has more than one count but fewer than ten. One junction end disagrees with the germline gene, perhaps due to a read error. The chain is built from TRBV10-3 and TRBJ2-7; maybe TRBD2 (6 bases). The CDR3 contains 16 residues. The germline CDR1 and CDR2 sequences are ENHRY and SYGVKD. This CDR3 reads CAISESQGAGSYEQYF. CDR3 bases: TGTGCCATCAGCGAGTCTCAGGGAGCGGGCTCCTACGAGCAGTACTTC.

The gene calls are TRBV7-8 and TRBJ1-5; D ambiguous. The V and J ends lost 1 base and 0 bases respectively, with 16 bases between them. CDR1 is SGHVS, CDR2 FQNEAQ, per germline. This CDR3 is built from 18 residues. The CDR3 sequence is CASSLGLSGLYSNQPQHF. CDR3 DNA sequence: TGTGCCAGCAGCTTAGGGTTGAGCGGGCTGTATAGCAATCAGCCCCAGCATTTT.

The chain links TRBV7-9 to TRBJ1-3; D is undetermined. CDR1 and CDR2 from the germline V gene are SEHNR and FQNEAQ (reference sequence). The CDR3 consists of 13 residues. Between the trimmed V and J ends, which lost 10 bases and 0 bases, there was a span of 10 bases. The CDR3 DNA sequence: TGTGCCACCCGCAGTGACTCTGGAAACACCATATATTTT. The encoded protein is CATRSDSGNTIYF.

The rearrangement links TRBV28 to TRBJ1-1; D uncertain. Per germline, CDR1 MDHEN and CDR2 SYDVKM. V lost 5 bases and J 2 bases, leaving 6 bases between the germline ends. The CDR3 consists of 12 residues. The CDR3: CASSLPNTEAFF. In DNA form, the CDR3 reads TGTGCCAGCAGTCTACCAAACACTGAAGCTTTCTTT.

The genes are TRBV6-5 and TRBJ2-1; maybe TRBD2 (7 bases). Germline assignment: CDR1 MNHEY and CDR2 SVGAGI. The V and J ends lost 8 bases and 8 bases respectively, with 22 bases between them. This CDR3 spans 15 amino acids. Here the CDR3 reads CASSIEGGGADEQFF. CDR3 nucleotides: TGTGCCAGCTCCATCGAAGGTGGGGGGGCCGATGAGCAGTTCTTC.

This clone was detected only a few times. The V and J genes are TRBV29-1 and TRBJ2-2; the D gene is possibly TRBD1 (6 bases). The CDR3 has 15 residues. V was cut by 4 bases and J by 3 bases, with 15 bases left in between. Germline-derived CDR1 and CDR2 are SQVTM and ANQGSEA. The CDR3 here is CSVVLAGDHTGELFF. The CDR3 DNA is TGCAGCGTTGTCTTGGCAGGGGACCACACCGGGGAGCTGTTTTTT.

This chain links TRBV28 with TRBJ1-3; TRBD1 is a possible D gene (5 bases). There are 14 residues in the CDR3. Germline CDR1 is MDHEN and CDR2 is SYDVKM. V lost 1 base to trimming and J lost 5 bases, with 9 bases between them. CDR3 bases: TGTGCCAGCAGTTTATCGGCAGGGAGAAACACCATATATTTT. Protein: CASSLSAGRNTIYF.

This chain connects TRBV10-3 to TRBJ2-3; 7 bases line up with TRBD1. The CDR3 loop spans 16 amino acids. Germline trimming cut 3 bases from V and 1 base from J; bases unmatched to any gene: 7. Germline-derived CDR1 and CDR2 are ENHRY and SYGVKD. Written as DNA, the CDR3 is TGTGCCATCAGTGACCCCCAGGGGGACGGCACAGATACGCAGTATTTT. Translated, it gives CAISDPQGDGTDTQYF.